This entry concerns a single T cell receptor beta chain. What it binds is not known. This sample is part of a study of STAT5B mutations in CD4+ large granular lymphocyte leukemia. General observations from the study: Top patient clones used TRBV06 genes more often: 8/27 versus 2/35 in controls.

The survey-level immunoSEQ assay was used. Sequencing was performed with immunoSEQ multiplex PCR; in TCRdb, only in-frame clones are kept and a portion is missing. The repertoire holds about 22,000 clones, with around 80% as singletons. The CDR3 is made up of 16 amino acids. Germline V gene lookup returns CDR1 KGHSH and CDR2 LQKENI. V lost 4 bases, J lost 3 bases, and 17 bases lay in between. Source material: CD4+ T cells from blood buffy coats. The clonotype originates from a human donor in good health. The chain has TRBV18 and TRBJ2-3; perhaps TRBD2 as D (5 bases). CDR3 sequence: CASSHEASSGTDTQYF. DNA of the CDR3: TGTGCCAGCTCACACGAAGCATCCAGCGGTACAGATACGCAGTATTTT.